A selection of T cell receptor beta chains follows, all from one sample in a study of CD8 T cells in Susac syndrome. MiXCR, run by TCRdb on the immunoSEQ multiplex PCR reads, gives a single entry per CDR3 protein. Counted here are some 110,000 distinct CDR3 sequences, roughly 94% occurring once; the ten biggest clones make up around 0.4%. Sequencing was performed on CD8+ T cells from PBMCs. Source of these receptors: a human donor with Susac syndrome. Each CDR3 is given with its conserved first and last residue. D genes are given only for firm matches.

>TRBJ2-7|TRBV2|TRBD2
CASSTSGVREQYF
TGTGCCAGCAGTACTAGCGGGGTTCGCGAGCAGTACTTC
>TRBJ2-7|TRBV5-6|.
CASSLGQGHYEQYF
TGTGCCAGCAGCTTGGGCCAGGGGCACTACGAGCAGTACTTC
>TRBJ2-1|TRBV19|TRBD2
CASSQIGGGYNEQFF
TGTGCCAGCTCTCAGATCGGCGGGGGCTACAATGAGCAGTTCTTC
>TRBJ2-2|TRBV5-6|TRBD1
CASSIYRGTTGELFF
TGTGCCAGCAGCATTTACAGGGGGACCACCGGGGAGCTGTTTTTT
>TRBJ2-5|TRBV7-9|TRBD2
CASTPGRGGEETQYF
TGTGCCAGCACCCCCGGCCGGGGGGGAGAAGAGACCCAGTACTTC
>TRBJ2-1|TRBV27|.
CASSLGPLYNEQFF
TGTGCCAGCAGTTTAGGACCTCTCTACAATGAGCAGTTCTTC
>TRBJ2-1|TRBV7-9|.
CASSLSDEQFF
TGTGCCAGCAGTTTATCTGATGAGCAGTTCTTC
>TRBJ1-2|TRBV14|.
CASSQGGAFYGYTF
TGTGCCAGCAGCCAAGGTGGTGCCTTCTATGGCTACACCTTC
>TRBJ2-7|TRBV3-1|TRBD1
CASSIGTGGYEQYF
TGTGCCAGCAGCATAGGGACAGGGGGCTACGAGCAGTACTTC
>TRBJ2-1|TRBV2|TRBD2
CASSEQVGGGITDEQFF
TGTGCCAGCAGTGAACAAGTTGGGGGGGGGATCACCGATGAGCAGTTCTTC